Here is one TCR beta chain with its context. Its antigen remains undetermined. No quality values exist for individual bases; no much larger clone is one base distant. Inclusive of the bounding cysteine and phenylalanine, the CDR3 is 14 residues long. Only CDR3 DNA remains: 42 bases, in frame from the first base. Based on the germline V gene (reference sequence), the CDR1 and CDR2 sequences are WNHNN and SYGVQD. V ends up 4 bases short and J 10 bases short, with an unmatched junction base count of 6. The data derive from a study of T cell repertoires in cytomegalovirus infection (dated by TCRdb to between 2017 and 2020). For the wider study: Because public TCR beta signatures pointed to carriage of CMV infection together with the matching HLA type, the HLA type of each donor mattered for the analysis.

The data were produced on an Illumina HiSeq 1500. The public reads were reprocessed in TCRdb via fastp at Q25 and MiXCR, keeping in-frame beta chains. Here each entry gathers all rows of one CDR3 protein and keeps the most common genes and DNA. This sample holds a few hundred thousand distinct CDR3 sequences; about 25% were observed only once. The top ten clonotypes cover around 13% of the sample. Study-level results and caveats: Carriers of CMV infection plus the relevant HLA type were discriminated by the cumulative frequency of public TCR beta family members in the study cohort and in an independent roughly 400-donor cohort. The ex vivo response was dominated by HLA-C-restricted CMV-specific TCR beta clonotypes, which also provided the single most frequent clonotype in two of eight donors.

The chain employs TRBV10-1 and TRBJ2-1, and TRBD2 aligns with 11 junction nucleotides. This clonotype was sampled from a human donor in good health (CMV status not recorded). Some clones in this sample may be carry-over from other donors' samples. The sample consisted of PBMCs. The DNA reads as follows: TGCGCCAGCAGTGCGGTAGCGGGAGGGCAGGAGCAGTTCTTC. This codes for CASSAVAGGQEQFF.